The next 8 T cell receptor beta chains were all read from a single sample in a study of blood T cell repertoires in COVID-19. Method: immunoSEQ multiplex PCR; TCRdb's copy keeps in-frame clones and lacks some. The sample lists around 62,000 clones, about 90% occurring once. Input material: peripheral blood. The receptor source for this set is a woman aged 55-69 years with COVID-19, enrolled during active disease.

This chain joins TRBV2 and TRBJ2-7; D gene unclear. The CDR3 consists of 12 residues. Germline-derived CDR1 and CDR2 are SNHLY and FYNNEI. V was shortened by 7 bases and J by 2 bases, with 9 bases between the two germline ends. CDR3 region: CASTQEPYEQYF. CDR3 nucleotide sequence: TGTGCCAGCACTCAGGAACCCTACGAGCAGTACTTC. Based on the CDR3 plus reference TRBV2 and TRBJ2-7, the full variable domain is EPEVTQTPSHQVTQMGQEVILRCVPISNHLYFYWYRQILGQKVEFLVSFYNNEISEKSEIFDDQFSVERPDGSNFTLKIRSTKLEDSAMYFCASTQEPYEQYFGPGTRLTVT.

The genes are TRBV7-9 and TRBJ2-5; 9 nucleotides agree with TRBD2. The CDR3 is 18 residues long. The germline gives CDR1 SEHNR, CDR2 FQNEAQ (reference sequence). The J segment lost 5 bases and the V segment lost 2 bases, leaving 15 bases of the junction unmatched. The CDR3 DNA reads TGTGCCAGCAGCTTACCTTTTCTTAGCGGGGGCGCAGGGGAGACCCAGTACTTC. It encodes CASSLPFLSGGAGETQYF.

The CDR3 protein is CASSLDGFTTIRTDTQYF. The CDR3 DNA reads TGTGCCAGCAGCTTAGATGGGTTTACAACTATCCGCACAGATACGCAGTATTTT. The chain uses TRBV11-2 and TRBJ2-3; unclear D gene. The CDR3 runs to 18 residues. In germline, CDR1 is SGHAT, CDR2 FQNNGV. Trimming took off 0 bases at V and 1 base at J, with 17 bases between the two ends.

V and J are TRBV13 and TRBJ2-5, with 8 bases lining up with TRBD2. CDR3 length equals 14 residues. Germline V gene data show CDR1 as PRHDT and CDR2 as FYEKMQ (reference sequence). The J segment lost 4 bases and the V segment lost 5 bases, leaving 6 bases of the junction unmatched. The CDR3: CASSPGTRGETQYF. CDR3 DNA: TGTGCCAGCAGCCCAGGGACTAGAGGAGAGACCCAGTACTTC.

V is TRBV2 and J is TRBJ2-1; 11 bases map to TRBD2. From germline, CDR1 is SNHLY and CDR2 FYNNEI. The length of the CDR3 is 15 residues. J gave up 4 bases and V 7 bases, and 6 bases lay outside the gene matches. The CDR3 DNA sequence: TGTGCCAGCACAGCCCTAGCGGGGGGTTACAATGAGCAGTTCTTC. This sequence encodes CASTALAGGYNEQFF.

Written as DNA, the CDR3 is TGTGCCACCCTCGGGGAGACCCAGTACTTC. It specifies CATLGETQYF. The J gene is TRBJ2-5, the V gene TRBV19; D ambiguous. This CDR3 is built from 10 residues. The V end was cut by 10 bases, the J end by 5 bases, with 8 bases between. Germline V gene sequence: CDR1 LNHDA, CDR2 SQIVND (reference sequence).

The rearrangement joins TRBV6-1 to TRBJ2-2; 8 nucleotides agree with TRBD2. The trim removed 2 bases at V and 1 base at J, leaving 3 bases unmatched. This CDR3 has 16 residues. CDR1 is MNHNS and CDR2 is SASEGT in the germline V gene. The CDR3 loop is CASSEWLAGNTGELFF. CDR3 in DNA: TGTGCCAGCAGTGAATGGCTAGCGGGGAACACCGGGGAGCTGTTTTTT.

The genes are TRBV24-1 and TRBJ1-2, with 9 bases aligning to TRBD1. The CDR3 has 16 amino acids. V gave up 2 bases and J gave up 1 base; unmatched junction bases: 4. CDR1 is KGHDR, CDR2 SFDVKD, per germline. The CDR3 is CATSDSRTGVNYGYTF. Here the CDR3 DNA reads TGTGCCACCAGTGATTCCCGGACAGGGGTTAACTATGGCTACACCTTC.